One and the same sample provided the 5 T cell receptor beta chains below, sequenced in a study of cytomegalovirus exposure and HLA in healthy donors (dated by TCRdb to the late 2010s). The receptor library was made with the immunoSEQ multiplex PCR assay. For the multiplex PCR, a mixture combining 60 forward primers for TCR Vbeta segments and 13 reverse primers for TCR Jbeta segments was used. TCRdb provides this immuneACCESS table in a form limited to in-frame rearrangements. Some clones are lacking; in checked studies, under half of them reflect an unresolved V gene, and why the rest are absent is not known. This sample's table has entries for roughly 120,000 clones. In total, the top ten clones hold around 4% of the sample. The sequenced sample was PBMCs. The receptors were gathered from a man in his late teens or twenties in good health and CMV-seronegative.

The CDR3 here is CAWSVAPASGKHYEQYF. The CDR3 DNA reads TGTGCCTGGAGTGTGGCCCCTGCTAGCGGCAAACACTACGAGCAGTACTTC. V usage is TRBV30 and J usage is TRBJ2-7; 7 bases match TRBD2. CDR3 length equals 17 residues. V shed 0 bases and J 3 bases; nucleotides not matched to a gene: 14. Germline CDR1 reads GTSNPN; CDR2 reads SVGIG (reference sequence).

This chain connects TRBV7-8 to TRBJ2-7; D unresolved. The CDR3 contains 15 residues. V lost 3 bases to trimming and J lost 0 bases, with 12 bases between them. Germline CDR1 SGHVS, CDR2 FQNEAQ. CDR3 nucleotides: TGTGCCAGCAGCTTCTTATCCGTAATCTCCTACGAGCAGTACTTC. This gives the protein CASSFLSVISYEQYF.

The V call is TRBV5-5, the J call TRBJ2-7, with 10 bases that match TRBD1. V dropped 7 bases and J dropped 2; count of bases not matched to a gene: 15. Germline V gives CDR1 SGHKS, CDR2 YYEKEE (reference sequence). The CDR3 consists of 17 residues. The CDR3 DNA reads as TGTGCCAGCCAAGGGGGGACAGGGGTTGATGCGGCCTACGAGCAGTACTTC. It is translated as CASQGGTGVDAAYEQYF.

This chain uses TRBV7-9 with TRBJ1-1; no clear D gene. The CDR3 length is 14 residues. CDR1 is SEHNR and CDR2 is FQNEAQ in the germline V gene (reference sequence). V was cut by 5 bases and J by 0 bases, with 10 bases left in between. This CDR3 is CASSGGGVNTEAFF. The DNA of the CDR3 is TGTGCCAGCAGCGGAGGTGGTGTGAACACTGAAGCTTTCTTT.

The chain uses TRBV7-8 and TRBJ1-1; weak D call: TRBD1 (6 bases). Germline CDR1 SGHVS, CDR2 FQNEAQ. CDR3 size: 13 residues. The V and J ends lost 4 bases and 0 bases respectively, with 6 bases between them. CDR3 DNA sequence: TGTGCCAGCAGCTACAGGGTGAACACTGAAGCTTTCTTT. It encodes CASSYRVNTEAFF. The whole variable domain, filled in from reference TRBV7-8 and TRBJ1-1, reads GAGVSQSPRYKVAKRGQDVALRCDPISGHVSLFWYQQALGQGPEFLTYFQNEAQLDKSGLPSDRFFAERPEGSVSTLKIQRTQQEDSAVYLCASSYRVNTEAFFGQGTRLTVV.